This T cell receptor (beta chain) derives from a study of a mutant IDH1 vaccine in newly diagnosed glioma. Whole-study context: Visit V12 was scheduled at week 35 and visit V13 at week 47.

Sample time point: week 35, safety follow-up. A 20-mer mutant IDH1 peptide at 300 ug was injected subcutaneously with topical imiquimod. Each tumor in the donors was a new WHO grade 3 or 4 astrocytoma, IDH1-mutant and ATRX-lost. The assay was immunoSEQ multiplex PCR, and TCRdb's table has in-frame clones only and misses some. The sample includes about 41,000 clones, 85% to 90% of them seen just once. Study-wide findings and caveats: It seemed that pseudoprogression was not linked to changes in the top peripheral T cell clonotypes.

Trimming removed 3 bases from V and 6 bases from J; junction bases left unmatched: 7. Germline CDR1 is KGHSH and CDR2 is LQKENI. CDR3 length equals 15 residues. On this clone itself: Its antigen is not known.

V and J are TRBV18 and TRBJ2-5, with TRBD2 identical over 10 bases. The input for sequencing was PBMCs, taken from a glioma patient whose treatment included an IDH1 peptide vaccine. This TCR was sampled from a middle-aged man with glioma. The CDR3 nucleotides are TGTGCCAGCTCACCGACGGGACTAGCGATTCAGACCCAGTACTTC. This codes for CASSPTGLAIQTQYF.